The 23 T cell receptor beta chains reported below all come from one sample, sequenced in a study of T cells in Graves' hyperthyroidism and ophthalmopathy. What was amplified from RNA transcripts were TCR beta CDR3 regions. The TCR CDR3 was amplified in a first-round RT-PCR using the HTBI primer set. TCRdb used MiXCR to reprocess the multiplex PCR reads, holding one entry per CDR3 protein. Of hundreds of thousands of distinct CDR3 sequences listed, roughly 14% are singletons. Sample: blood. The receptor source for this set is a man aged 18 to 30 with Graves' ophthalmopathy.

Many counts were recorded for this clonotype. The chain joins TRBV4-1 to TRBJ2-5; D not resolved. The CDR3 contains 15 residues. Germline V lookup: CDR1 MGHRA, CDR2 YSYEKL. Trimming pared 6 bases from V and 2 bases from J, leaving 16 bases between. The CDR3 sequence: CASRPRITEQETQYF. The CDR3 DNA sequence: TGCGCCAGCAGGCCTCGGATAACCGAACAAGAGACCCAGTACTTC.

This clonotype was detected many times. The V and J genes are TRBV6-2 or TRBV6-3 and TRBJ2-7; D is undetermined. The CDR3 sequence is 14 residues long. Germline V CDR1 and CDR2: MNHEY, SVGEGT. V lost 0 bases and J lost 7, with 13 bases in between. The CDR3 is CASSYSATHREQYF. The CDR3, as DNA: TGTGCCAGCAGTTACTCGGCTACCCATAGGGAGCAGTACTTC.

This clonotype was counted many times. The gene calls are TRBV3-1 and TRBJ2-5; TRBD1 is a possible D gene (6 bases). The CDR3 length is 15 residues. Germline V gene data show CDR1 as LGHDT and CDR2 as YNNKEL (reference sequence). V dropped 4 bases and J dropped 5 bases, with 17 bases sitting between them. CDR3 sequence: CASSPAYQGWETQYF. CDR3 in DNA: TGTGCCAGCAGCCCAGCTTACCAGGGGTGGGAGACCCAGTACTTC.

The CDR3 region has the DNA TGTGCCAGCAGTGAATTGACAGGGTGGACCGGGGAGCTGTTTTTT. The encoded protein is CASSELTGWTGELFF. The chain is built from TRBV25-1 and TRBJ2-2; the match to TRBD1 covers 7 bases. The CDR3 loop spans 15 amino acids. Germline V gene sequence: CDR1 MGHDK, CDR2 SYGVNS. Trimming took 1 base from V and 5 from J; bases not matched to a gene: 4. The variable domain in full, completed from reference TRBV25-1 and TRBJ2-2, reads EADIYQTPRYLVIGTGKKITLECSQTMGHDKMYWYQQDPGMELHLIHYSYGVNSTEKGDLSSESTVSRIRTEHFPLTLESARPSHTSQYLCASSELTGWTGELFFGEGSRLTVL.

This clonotype was counted at least ten times. The chain uses TRBV7-2 and TRBJ1-5, with D unresolved. The germline gives CDR1 SGHTA, CDR2 FQGNSA. The V gene lost 3 bases and the J gene lost 4 bases, with 7 bases spanning the gap. The CDR3 covers 13 residues. The CDR3 DNA follows: TGTGCCAGCAGCTTCTTGGAGAATCAGCCCCAGCATTTT. As protein: CASSFLENQPQHF.

This clonotype has just a few counts. This clone may be a read error of a much larger clone one base away. The chain is built from TRBV20-1 and TRBJ2-3; tentative D call: TRBD1 (5 bases). Germline V gives CDR1 DFQATT, CDR2 SNEGSKA (reference sequence). This CDR3 has 16 amino acids. The CDR3 DNA is TGCAATGCTAGAGATACGCGCAGGGCTAGCACAGATACGCAGTATTTT. As protein: CNARDTRRASTDTQYF.

In this sample, this clonotype turned up many times. The chain combines TRBV6-5 with TRBJ2-7; 7 positions match TRBD2. With V trimmed by 2 bases and J by 2 bases, 9 bases remained unmatched. This CDR3 has 16 amino acids. Looked up from germline, CDR1 is MNHEY and CDR2 is SVGAGI. The CDR3 sequence: CASSYSSSGIPYEQYF. CDR3 coding DNA: TGTGCCAGCAGTTACAGCTCCAGCGGGATACCCTACGAGCAGTACTTC.

The chain couples TRBV7-8 to TRBJ2-7; D remains ambiguous. V was trimmed by 5 bases and J by 4 bases, leaving 15 bases between them. The CDR3 sequence is 14 residues long. Germline CDR1 SGHVS, CDR2 FQNEAQ. In DNA, the CDR3 is TGTGCCAGCAGCCCGCCGGGCCCCGTTTACGAGCAGTACTTC. Its protein is CASSPPGPVYEQYF.

This clonotype was found many times. The J gene is TRBJ2-3, the V gene TRBV18, with D perhaps matching TRBD2 (6 bases). The CDR3 runs 13 residues. V was clipped by 5 bases and J by 2 bases, with 8 bases between them. CDR1 is KGHSH, CDR2 LQKENI, per germline. The CDR3 region is CASSRRVTDTQYF. The CDR3 coding sequence is TGTGCCAGCTCAAGGAGGGTCACAGATACGCAGTATTTT.

This clonotype has at least ten counts. The V call is TRBV7-9, the J call TRBJ2-1; TRBD1 or TRBD2 may be the D gene (5 bases each). The V end was cut by 2 bases, the J end by 9 bases, with 14 bases between. Germline CDR1 and CDR2: SEHNR and FQNEAQ (reference sequence). The CDR3 has 14 residues. The CDR3 is CASSLREGPGEQFF. In nucleotides, the CDR3 is TGTGCCAGCAGCTTAAGAGAGGGGCCCGGTGAGCAGTTCTTC.

The V gene is TRBV6-1, the J gene TRBJ2-7; D may correspond to TRBD1 or TRBD2 (7 bases each). There are 16 residues in the CDR3. Germline V gene lookup returns CDR1 MNHNS and CDR2 SASEGT. V shed 5 bases and J shed 3 bases, with 20 bases lying between them. CDR3 residues: CASSQGVAGSDYEQYF. In nucleotides, the CDR3 is TGTGCCAGCAGTCAGGGGGTAGCGGGTTCCGACTACGAGCAGTACTTC.

This clonotype was observed at least ten times. The chain uses TRBV7-9 and TRBJ2-7; weak D call: TRBD2 (5 bases). The V gene's germline CDR1 is SEHNR and CDR2 FQNEAQ (reference sequence). The CDR3 contains 16 residues. Trimming removed 2 bases at V and 2 bases at J, with 16 bases between. CDR3 sequence (DNA): TGTGCCAGCAGCTTAACTAGAACCCCTGGGGCCTACGAGCAGTACTTC. This codes for CASSLTRTPGAYEQYF. Full variable domain (remainder filled in from reference TRBV7-9 and TRBJ2-7): DTGVSQNPRHKITKRGQNVTFRCDPISEHNRLYWYRQTLGQGPEFLTYFQNEAQLEKSRLLSDRFSAERPKGSFSTLEIQRTEQGDSAMYLCASSLTRTPGAYEQYFGPGTRLTVT.

For the CDR3, the DNA is TGCGCCAGCAGCCAAGATTCGGAGGGCAGGGTAGGAAGGGAGACCCAGTACTTC. Translating gives CASSQDSEGRVGRETQYF. This rearrangement joins TRBV4-1 to TRBJ2-5; D may be TRBD2 (6 bases). V was trimmed by 0 bases and J by 5 bases, leaving 22 bases between them. The CDR3 has 18 residues. Germline CDR1 reads MGHRA; CDR2 reads YSYEKL.

This clonotype has ten or more counts. The chain couples TRBV11-3 to TRBJ2-5, with TRBD2 matching over 7 bases. V lost 5 bases to trimming and J lost 1 base; unmatched junction nucleotides: 10. CDR1 is SGHNT and CDR2 is YENEEA in the germline V gene. This CDR3 comprises 16 residues. The CDR3 loop is CASSRRLAPSQETQYF. The CDR3 DNA sequence: TGTGCCAGCAGCCGCCGACTAGCTCCCTCCCAAGAGACCCAGTACTTC.

This clonotype occurred once. The chain couples TRBV6-1 to TRBJ2-1, with 16 positions matching TRBD2. Trimming took 4 bases from V and 8 from J; bases not matched to a gene: 5. CDR3 length: 16 residues. Germline CDR1 is MNHNS and CDR2 is SASEGT. The chain's CDR3 is CASSAGTSGGADEQFF. The CDR3 DNA is TGTGCCAGCAGTGCCGGGACTAGCGGGGGGGCGGATGAGCAGTTCTTC.

This clonotype was seen ten or more times. The chain recombines TRBV3-1 with TRBJ1-1; 7 bases agree with TRBD1. With 8 bases clipped from V and 3 bases from J, the junction kept 9 bases outside the gene matches. Germline loops: CDR1 LGHDT, CDR2 YNNKEL (reference sequence). The length of the CDR3 is 14 residues. The CDR3 sequence is CASRPGGYDTEAFF. In DNA, the CDR3 is TGTGCCAGCCGGCCAGGGGGGTATGACACTGAAGCTTTCTTT.

This clonotype was counted at least ten times. The CDR3 DNA is TGTGCCAGCTCAGAGACGACGAGGTGGAACACTGAAGCTTTCTTT. Its translation is CASSETTRWNTEAFF. The chain carries TRBV18 and TRBJ1-1, with D uncertain. Trimming pared 5 bases from V and 1 base from J, leaving 14 bases between. CDR1 and CDR2 from the germline V gene are KGHSH and LQKENI. The CDR3 is made up of 15 amino acids.

This clonotype was recorded many times. This chain joins TRBV6-1 and TRBJ2-5, with D perhaps TRBD2 (6 bases). This CDR3 has 16 residues. Trimming took off 7 bases at V and 2 bases at J, with 20 bases between the two ends. Germline V lookup: CDR1 MNHNS, CDR2 SASEGT. Here the CDR3 reads CASTLVGTAPQETQYF. The CDR3 region has the DNA TGTGCCAGCACCCTTGTAGGGACTGCCCCGCAAGAGACCCAGTACTTC.

This clonotype was picked up many times. V and J are TRBV5-1 and TRBJ2-1; possibly TRBD2 for D (5 bases). The CDR3 has 15 residues. CDR1 SGHRS and CDR2 YFSETQ come from the germline V gene. The V end was cut by 5 bases, the J end by 0 bases, with 12 bases between. The CDR3 bases are TGCGCCAGCAGTTTAGCGTTCCTCTCCTACAATGAGCAGTTCTTC. Translation gives CASSLAFLSYNEQFF.

The sample holds a few counts of this clonotype. This chain connects TRBV24-1 to TRBJ2-1; no reliable D call. Germline CDR1 KGHDR, CDR2 SFDVKD. V lost 0 bases and J lost 8, with 10 bases in between. This CDR3 region has 14 residues. This CDR3 reads CATSDLLASHEQFF. The DNA of the CDR3 is TGTGCCACCAGTGATTTGTTAGCTTCCCATGAGCAGTTCTTC.

This clonotype was seen ten or more times. The rearrangement links TRBV20-1 to TRBJ2-2; a weak D match, TRBD2 (6 bases). From germline, CDR1 is DFQATT and CDR2 SNEGSKA (reference sequence). The CDR3 covers 16 residues. V lost 1 base to trimming and J lost 6 bases, with 18 bases between them. This CDR3 reads CSARGHGGRSAGELFF. In DNA form, the CDR3 reads TGCAGTGCTAGAGGGCATGGGGGGAGGTCCGCCGGGGAGCTGTTTTTT.

The rearrangement uses TRBV14 and TRBJ2-7; 8 bases are a match to TRBD2. Germline V gene data show CDR1 as SGHDN and CDR2 as FVKESK. With V trimmed by 1 base and J by 5 bases, 10 bases remained unmatched. The CDR3 is 16 residues long. The CDR3 sequence is CASSQVLAAPRNEQYF. CDR3 DNA sequence: TGTGCCAGCAGCCAAGTACTAGCGGCGCCCAGGAACGAGCAGTACTTC.

This clonotype turned up a few times. The chain has TRBV2 and TRBJ2-7; TRBD2 is a possible D gene (5 bases). V lost 3 bases and J lost 7, with 19 bases in between. The CDR3 sequence is 15 residues long. Germline values: CDR1 SNHLY, CDR2 FYNNEI. In nucleotides, the CDR3 is TGTGCCAGCAGTGACCTCCCGGGGATAGAGAGAGAGCAGTACTTC. Translating gives CASSDLPGIEREQYF.